These 6 T cell receptor beta chains originate from one sample sequenced in a study of Ad26.COV2.S vaccination and SARS-CoV-2 variants (dated by TCRdb to the early 2020s). Receptors were amplified or captured by the immunoSEQ multiplex PCR assay. TCRdb provides this immuneACCESS table in a form limited to in-frame rearrangements. Some clones are lacking; in checked studies, under half of them reflect an unresolved V gene, and why the rest are absent is not known. For this sample there are 350,000 to 500,000 clones; 88% appear just once. 3.6% of the sample belongs to the ten largest clones. Sample treatment or condition, as interpreted from the label and publication: about 20 received Ad26.COV2.S at low or high dose, single or two shots; several received placebo; per-sample allocation not given. For vaccine and placebo recipients, the sequenced repertoires came from samples collected on day 63 after the first injection.

The sequences come from peripheral blood, collected in a trial of Ad26.COV2.S vaccine versus placebo. The receptors derive from a person aged 18-60 years who received the Ad26.COV2.S COVID-19 vaccine or a placebo.

This clone was observed a few times. The genes are TRBV7-2 and TRBJ1-5; unclear D gene. This CDR3 contains 14 residues. Germline V gene data show CDR1 as SGHTA and CDR2 as FQGNSA. Trimming left V 1 base short and J 1 base short, with 5 bases between. CDR3 bases: TGTGCCAGCAGCTTAGTCCTGAGCAATCAGCCCCAGCATTTT. As protein: CASSLVLSNQPQHF. Full variable domain (missing parts from reference TRBV7-2 and TRBJ1-5): GAGVSQSPSNKVTEKGKDVELRCDPISGHTALYWYRQSLGQGLEFLIYFQGNSAPDKSGLPSDRFSAERTGGSVSTLTIQRTQQEDSAVYLCASSLVLSNQPQHFGDGTRLSIL.

The chain couples TRBV28 to TRBJ1-1; D uncertain. Germline lookup yields CDR1 MDHEN and CDR2 SYDVKM. CDR3 length equals 13 residues. V lost 4 bases and J 6 bases, leaving 12 bases between the germline ends. CDR3 nucleotides: TGTGCCAGCAGTTCAGGTTACCCCGCTGAAGCTTTCTTT. As protein: CASSSGYPAEAFF.

The sample holds one count of this clone. The J gene is TRBJ1-1, the V gene TRBV5-1; D may be TRBD1 (5 bases). CDR1 is SGHRS, CDR2 YFSETQ, per germline. CDR3 size: 14 residues. V was shortened by 0 bases and J by 5 bases, with 11 bases between the two germline ends. The DNA for the CDR3 is TGCGCCAGCAGCTTGGTGGTCGGGGGAACTGAAGCTTTCTTT. Protein: CASSLVVGGTEAFF.

This clone was seen a few times. The rearrangement links TRBV5-1 to TRBJ1-5; the D gene is possibly TRBD1 (5 bases). The germline gives CDR1 SGHRS, CDR2 YFSETQ. CDR3 length equals 14 residues. Trimming took off 0 bases at V and 4 bases at J, with 8 bases between the two ends. The CDR3: CASSLEQGNQPQHF. The CDR3 region has the DNA TGCGCCAGCAGCTTGGAGCAGGGAAATCAGCCCCAGCATTTT.

The rearrangement joins TRBV6-1 to TRBJ2-7; TRBD1 matches at 8 bases. In germline, CDR1 is MNHNS, CDR2 SASEGT. V dropped 3 bases and J dropped 5; count of bases not matched to a gene: 3. CDR3 length equals 13 residues. The CDR3 DNA is TGTGCCAGCAGTGACAGGGGGCTTCACGAGCAGTACTTC. Translating gives CASSDRGLHEQYF.

The chain carries TRBV5-4 and TRBJ2-7; D might be TRBD1 (6 bases). V shed 4 bases and J shed 1 base, with 15 bases lying between them. The CDR3 is 15 residues long. CDR1 SGHNT and CDR2 YYREEE come from the germline V gene (reference sequence). DNA of the CDR3: TGTGCCAGCAGCCCCAGACAGGTTCGGTCCTACGAGCAGTACTTC. It specifies CASSPRQVRSYEQYF.